This T cell receptor beta chain was sequenced during a study of beta chain features in type 1 diabetes. This CDR3 comprises 11 residues. Germline loops: CDR1 DFQATT, CDR2 SNEGSKA (reference sequence). V lost 5 bases, J lost 3 bases, and 7 bases lay in between. As concerns this clone: What it recognizes is unknown.

Study-wide results and caveats: For TCRB rearrangement, an influence of HLA type remained unresolved here. A closer apparent resemblance between naive, central memory and Treg TCRB repertoires was seen in patients than in healthy donors. For cells with high TCR expression, cDNA sequencing could yield over-representation.

The authors reverse transcribed all of the isolated RNA, so sequencing captured expressed TCRB transcripts. Reads from naive, central memory and regulatory T cell samples averaged roughly 3.6 million. Sequencing was performed with immunoSEQ multiplex PCR; in TCRdb, only in-frame clones are kept and a portion is missing. The sample comprises about 350,000 clones, around 20% of which are singletons, and 0.044% rests with the top ten. Sequencing was performed on naive CD4+ T cells from blood. This chain connects TRBV20-1 to TRBJ1-1; D uncertain. This TCR was recovered from a woman aged 18-30 years in good health. CDR3 coding DNA: TGCAGTGCTCCCACGGACACTGAAGCTTTCTTT. Protein product: CSAPTDTEAFF.